This TCR beta chain is drawn from a study of tumor-infiltrating lymphocytes in primary liver carcinoma. Looking at the study overall: The study included patients who were men and women aged 30 to 69 years. Notes on the study in general: For tumor-adjacent and tumor-blood pairs, overlap was less than that seen for tumor region pairs.

The roughly 20-34 mg bulk tissue piece was not sorted before simultaneous RNA and DNA extraction. About this clonotype itself: Its target is not known. One end of the junction varies from germline; a read error may be responsible.

CDR1 and CDR2 (germline): MNHEY, SVGAGI. The CDR3 is 15 residues long. Researchers generated TCR beta cDNA from 500 ng of total RNA, relying on a constant-region primer. Libraries of TCR beta came from three nested multiplex PCR rounds with slightly modified ARM-PCR. Two initial PCR rounds of ten to eleven cycles each paired TRBV1-TRBV30 forward primers with a C-beta reverse primer. TCRdb re-derived calls from the multiplex PCR reads in MiXCR, one entry per CDR3 protein. The table records 50,000 to 70,000 distinct CDR3 sequences, just over 70% of them present only once. The chain uses TRBV6-5 and TRBJ2-7; D uncertain. The sequencing sample was made of liver tumor tissue from sampling region 2. Subset specified: tumor region T2, inferior pole. This clonotype was sampled from a man between 35 and 55 years old with primary liver carcinoma and hepatitis B virus infection. The CDR3 reads CASSYAVGISYEQHF. CDR3 nucleotides: TGTGCCAGCAGTTACGCAGTGGGCATCTCCTACGAGCAGCACTTC.